The clone carrying this T cell receptor beta chain was counted only a few times. Its antigen is currently unknown. This specimen belongs to a study of molecular identifiers for immune sequencing clone quantification. Study-wide results and caveats: Clones that exceeded 20 RNA copies held over 99% of effector molecules, yet under 1% in naive cells.

TCRdb re-called the PCR reads through MiXCR, storing one row per CDR3 protein. The table records approximately 590,000 distinct CDR3 sequences, less than 30% of them present only once. The CDR3 sequence is 16 residues long. The germline CDR1 and CDR2 sequences are MNHNS and SASEGT. Trimming cost V 7 bases and J 0 bases, with 16 bases left between them. The clonotype comes from a human donor in good health. Some libraries in this study had Jurkat cell RNA spiked in. Sample: naive CD8+ T cells from blood, with Jurkat cell RNA spiked in. Regarding subset: FACS-sorted CD8+CD4-CCR7+CD45RA+ naive T cells. The chain has TRBV6-1 and TRBJ1-5; D is ambiguous. The CDR3 DNA reads as TGTGCCAGCATAGAGCACGAGAGTTATAGCAATCAGCCCCAGCATTTT. This codes for CASIEHESYSNQPQHF.